This T cell receptor beta chain was obtained from a study of follicular helper T cells after annual influenza vaccination. Study results and limitations: ICOS-CD38- cTfh most often held earlier Day 7 ICOS+CD38+ clones. Change in circulating plasmablasts correlated with ICOS+CD38+ cTfh clonality change. Rare clonotypes were missed; only about 9.5-23% of cells gave TCRB.

Remarks on this clone: Its cognate antigen is unknown.

The assay was immunoSEQ multiplex PCR, and TCRdb's table has in-frame clones only and misses some. The table lists 4,500 to 7,000 clones, 85% of them singletons, with around 1.1% in the top ten. Time point given: 2015-2016 season, pre-vaccination. Adults were given seasonal inactivated influenza vaccine, and blood CD4 subsets were sorted before and after vaccination. The CDR3 covers 15 residues. V lost 5 bases and J lost 0, with 13 bases in between. CDR1 MNHEY and CDR2 SVGAGI come from the germline V gene. This chain uses TRBV6-5 with TRBJ1-2; D not certain. Source: CXCR5+ CD38- circulating T follicular helper cells from blood, taken on the day of influenza vaccination. This sample's subset: circulating Tfh, non-naive CD4+CXCR5+PD-1+ (ICOS+CD38+ or ICOS-CD38-). The source is an adult who received the influenza vaccine. The CDR3 DNA is TGTGCCAGCAGTCGCCCCCCCGTTCCTAACTATGGCTACACCTTC. It is translated as CASSRPPVPNYGYTF.